These T cell receptor beta chains were read from a single sample in a study of blood T cell repertoires in COVID-19. The method was immunoSEQ multiplex PCR; TCRdb's version includes in-frame clones alone and lacks a portion of them. This sample has under 300,000 clones, with just under 85% found just once. Material: PBMCs or T cells enriched from blood (not recorded which). The receptors stem from a man in his forties or fifties who had recovered from COVID-19. Each CDR3 is given with its conserved first and last residue. Fields, in order: D gene, J gene, CDR3 length, V gene, clone size, CDR3 DNA, CDR3 protein. D genes are given only for firm matches. Expanded clones are given a class, and other clones once, few, many or no size at all.

.,TRBJ1-2,14,TRBV9,.,TGTGCCAGCACCCCCGCGACACCGAGATATGGCTACACCTTC,CASTPATPRYGYTF
.,TRBJ1-3,14,TRBV5-5,.,TGTGCCAGGGCACAGGGATTCTCTGGAAACACCATATATTTT,CARAQGFSGNTIYF
.,TRBJ2-2,18,TRBV5-1,.,TGCGCCAGCAGCTCTTCGGTGCGGTCGGCAGCCAACACCGGGGAGCTGTTTTTT,CASSSSVRSAANTGELFF
.,TRBJ1-1,15,TRBV9,.,TGTGCCAGCAGCGTAGCTATTCGACAGGACACTGAAGCTTTCTTT,CASSVAIRQDTEAFF
.,TRBJ1-5,14,TRBV19,.,TGTGCCAGTAGAGCAGGTCCCCTGAATCAGCCCCAGCATTTT,CASRAGPLNQPQHF
TRBD1,TRBJ2-2,15,TRBV7-8,.,TGTGCCAGCAGCTTCCAAGACAGGGGCACCGGGGAGCTGTTTTTT,CASSFQDRGTGELFF
TRBD1,TRBJ2-7,13,TRBV19,.,TGTGCCAGTAGTCGGACAGGGCCCTACGAGCAGTACTTC,CASSRTGPYEQYF
TRBD2,TRBJ2-1,14,TRBV19,few,TGTGCCAGTAGTGCAAGACTAGGGAGGGATGAGCAGTTCTTC,CASSARLGRDEQFF
TRBD2,TRBJ2-2,15,TRBV5-1,.,TGCGCCAGCAGCGGGGGACTAGCGGGAACCGGGGAGCTGTTTTTT,CASSGGLAGTGELFF
TRBD1,TRBJ2-7,12,TRBV30,.,TGTGCCTGGAGTGCGACAGGGTCGGTCCAGTACTTC,CAWSATGSVQYF
TRBD2,TRBJ2-7,16,TRBV20-1,.,TGCAGTGCTAGTCGATTCGGGGGGAGGGCCATCTACGAGCAGTACTTC,CSASRFGGRAIYEQYF
TRBD2,TRBJ2-7,15,TRBV25-1,.,TGTGCCAGCAGTGGTAGGACTAGCGCATCCTACGAGCAGTACTTC,CASSGRTSASYEQYF
TRBD1,TRBJ1-6,16,TRBV5-1,.,TGCGCCAGCAGCTCCCCACAGGGGGTCGGAGGTTCACCCCTCCACTTT,CASSSPQGVGGSPLHF
TRBD1,TRBJ1-6,15,TRBV9,.,TGTGCCAGCAGCGTATCGGACAGGGGGTATTCACCCCTCCACTTT,CASSVSDRGYSPLHF
.,TRBJ1-2,18,TRBV7-6,.,TGTGCCAGCAGCCAGACGGCACAGGGCCATCAAGCTAACTATGGCTACACCTTC,CASSQTAQGHQANYGYTF
.,TRBJ1-1,18,TRBV4-3,once,TGCGCCAGCAGCCAAGAGTACAGCTACCAAAACCCGAACACTGAAGCTTTCTTT,CASSQEYSYQNPNTEAFF
TRBD1,TRBJ2-2,20,TRBV3-1/TRBV3-2,.,TGTGCCAGCAGAGCTAATTTACCGGGACAGTCGATCGCGAACACCGGGGAGCTGTTTTTT,CASRANLPGQSIANTGELFF
TRBD1,TRBJ2-5,15,TRBV7-2,.,TGTGCCAGCAGCTTAAGTAGGGACAGACAAGAGACCCAGTACTTC,CASSLSRDRQETQYF
.,TRBJ1-1,11,TRBV25-1,.,TGTGCCAGCAGCAGGAACACTGAAGCTTTCTTT,CASSRNTEAFF
.,TRBJ1-1,14,TRBV2,.,TGTGCCAGCAGGGGATTGACAGTGAACACTGAAGCTTTCTTT,CASRGLTVNTEAFF
.,TRBJ2-5,14,TRBV28,.,TGTGCCAGCAGTTTACCGTCAGGTCCCGAGACCCAGTACTTC,CASSLPSGPETQYF
.,TRBJ1-4,16,TRBV18,.,TGTGCCAGCTCACCATTGCCAGGGGTAGAAGGCGAAAAACTGTTTTTT,CASSPLPGVEGEKLFF
.,TRBJ1-2,14,TRBV28,.,TGTGCCAGCGGACAGCCCTTAGTTCAGGGTGGCTACACCTTC,CASGQPLVQGGYTF
TRBD1,TRBJ1-5,15,TRBV28,.,TGTGCCAGCAGTTTAGGCGGACAGGGGGACCAGCCCCAGCATTTT,CASSLGGQGDQPQHF
TRBD1,TRBJ2-2,17,TRBV4-3,.,TGCGCCAGCAGCCAAAGACGTGGGACAGGGGACACCGGGGAGCTGTTTTTT,CASSQRRGTGDTGELFF
TRBD1,TRBJ2-7,13,TRBV6-5,.,TGTGCCAGCACCCGGGACAGGTTGGGGGAGCAGTACTTC,CASTRDRLGEQYF
TRBD1,TRBJ2-7,15,TRBV5-4,.,TGTGCCAGCAGCCTAGTAGGTACAGGGGGTTTCGAGCAGTACTTC,CASSLVGTGGFEQYF
TRBD2,TRBJ2-1,17,TRBV27,.,TGTGCCAGCAGTTCCTGGACTAGCGGGACCAACTACAATGAGCAGTTCTTC,CASSSWTSGTNYNEQFF
TRBD2,TRBJ2-3,16,TRBV30,few,TGTGCCTGGAGCTTGACCCGAGCGGGAGGGCCAGATACGCAGTATTTT,CAWSLTRAGGPDTQYF
TRBD2,TRBJ2-2,18,TRBV4-1,.,TGCGCCAGCAGCCAAAAATGGGAGGGAGCTACGAACACCGGGGAGCTGTTTTTT,CASSQKWEGATNTGELFF
.,TRBJ1-5,15,TRBV28,.,TGTGCCAGCAGACCTGGCGACATTAGCAATCAGCCCCAGCATTTT,CASRPGDISNQPQHF
TRBD2,TRBJ2-3,14,TRBV7-8,few,TGTGCCAGCAGCTTACGGGGGGATAAAGATACGCAGTATTTT,CASSLRGDKDTQYF
.,TRBJ2-7,15,TRBV2,.,TGTGCCAGCAGAAATAGCGCCCTGAGCTCCTACGAGCAGTACTTC,CASRNSALSSYEQYF
TRBD2,TRBJ2-1,15,TRBV7-3,once,TGTGCCAGCAGCTTAGAAGGGACTACGAAACTTGTGCAGTTCTTC,CASSLEGTTKLVQFF
TRBD1,TRBJ1-2,11,TRBV11-1,.,TGTGCCAGCAGTAAAGGGGGCGGCTACACCTTC,CASSKGGGYTF
TRBD1,TRBJ1-5,16,TRBV3-1/TRBV3-2,.,TGTGCCAGCAGCCACCACGGACAGGGGATTAATCAGCCCCAGCATTTT,CASSHHGQGINQPQHF
TRBD1,TRBJ1-4,14,TRBV5-5,few,TGTGCCAGCAGCTTGGATATATTTTTCAGGGGGCTGTTTTTT,CASSLDIFFRGLFF
.,TRBJ1-4,14,TRBV30,.,TGTGCCTGGAGCTCCGGGACAAATGGGGAAAAACTGTTTTTT,CAWSSGTNGEKLFF
.,TRBJ1-2,15,TRBV5-1,.,TGCGCCAGCAGCTTGGATCCAGGGGAAGGCTATGGCTACACCTTC,CASSLDPGEGYGYTF
.,TRBJ1-2,16,TRBV4-3,.,TGCGCCAGCAGCCAAGTTCCGGGTTCGGCTAACTATGGCTACACCTTC,CASSQVPGSANYGYTF
.,TRBJ2-1,14,TRBV9,.,TGTGCCAGCAGCGTAGCCCCCAGGGTGGATGAGCAGTTCTTC,CASSVAPRVDEQFF
TRBD1,TRBJ2-3,15,TRBV18,.,TGTGCCAGCTTCGCCGAGGGGGCCTTGACAGATACGCAGTATTTT,CASFAEGALTDTQYF